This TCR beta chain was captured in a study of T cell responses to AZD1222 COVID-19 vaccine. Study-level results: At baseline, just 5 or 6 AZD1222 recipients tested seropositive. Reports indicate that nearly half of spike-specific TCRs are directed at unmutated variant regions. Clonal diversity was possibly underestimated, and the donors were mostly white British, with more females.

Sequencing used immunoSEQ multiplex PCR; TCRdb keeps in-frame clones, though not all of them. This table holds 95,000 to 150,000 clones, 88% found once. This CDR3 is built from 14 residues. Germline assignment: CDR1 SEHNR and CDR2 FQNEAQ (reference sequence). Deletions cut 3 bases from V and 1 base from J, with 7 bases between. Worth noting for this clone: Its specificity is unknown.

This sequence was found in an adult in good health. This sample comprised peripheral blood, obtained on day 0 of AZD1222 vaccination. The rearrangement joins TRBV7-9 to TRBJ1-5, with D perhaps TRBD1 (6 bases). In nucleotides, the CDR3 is TGTGCCAGCAGCTTTGGACAGAGCAATCAGCCCCAGCATTTT. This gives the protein CASSFGQSNQPQHF.